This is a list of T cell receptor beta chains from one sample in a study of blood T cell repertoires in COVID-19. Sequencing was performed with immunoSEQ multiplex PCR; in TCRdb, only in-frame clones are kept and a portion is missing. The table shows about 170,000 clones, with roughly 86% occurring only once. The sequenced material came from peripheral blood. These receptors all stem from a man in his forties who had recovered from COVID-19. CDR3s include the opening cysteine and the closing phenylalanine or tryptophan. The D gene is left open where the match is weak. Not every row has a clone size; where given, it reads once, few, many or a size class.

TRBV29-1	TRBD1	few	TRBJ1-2	CSVARDRGPYGYTF	TGCAGCGTTGCTAGGGACAGGGGGCCCTATGGCTACACCTTC
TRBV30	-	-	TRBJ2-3	CAWSVASRGPYF	TGTGCCTGGAGTGTAGCTAGCCGAGGTCCGTATTTT
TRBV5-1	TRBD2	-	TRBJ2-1	CASSLASSGSSYNEQFF	TGCGCCAGCAGCTTGGCGAGTAGCGGGAGCTCCTACAATGAGCAGTTCTTC
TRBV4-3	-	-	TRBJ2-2	CASSQDQGRELFF	TGCGCCAGCAGCCAAGATCAGGGCCGGGAGCTGTTTTTT
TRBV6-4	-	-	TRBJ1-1	CASSHGGGNTEAFF	TGTGCCAGCAGTCACGGGGGAGGGAACACTGAAGCTTTCTTT
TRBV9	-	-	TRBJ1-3	CASSTRGGAGNTIYF	TGTGCCAGCAGCACGAGGGGAGGTGCTGGAAACACCATATATTTT
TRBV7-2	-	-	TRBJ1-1	CASRSQGKGTEAFF	TGTGCCAGCAGATCTCAGGGGAAGGGGACTGAAGCTTTCTTT
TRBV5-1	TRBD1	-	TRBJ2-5	CASSSGQPLETQYF	TGCGCCAGCAGCTCGGGACAGCCTCTCGAGACCCAGTACTTC
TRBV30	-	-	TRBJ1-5	CAWSAGRRLRSNQPQHF	TGTGCCTGGAGTGCGGGTCGACGGTTAAGGAGCAATCAGCCCCAGCATTTT
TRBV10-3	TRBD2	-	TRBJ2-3	CAISRGREGTDTQYF	TGTGCCATCAGTCGGGGACGGGAGGGCACAGATACGCAGTATTTT
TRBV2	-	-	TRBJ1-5	CASSSWKGGNQPQHF	TGTGCCAGCAGTTCCTGGAAAGGGGGCAATCAGCCCCAGCATTTT
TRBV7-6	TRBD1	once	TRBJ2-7	CASSLSVDKDRSSYEQYF	TGTGCCAGCAGCTTAAGTGTCGACAAGGACAGGAGCTCCTACGAGCAGTACTTC
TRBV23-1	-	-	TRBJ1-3	CASSQSRDYGHELSSGNTIYF	TGCGCCAGCAGTCAATCAAGGGACTACGGACACGAACTAAGCTCTGGAAACACCATATATTTT
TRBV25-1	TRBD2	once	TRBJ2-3	CASSATGLVLDTQYF	TGTGCCAGCAGTGCCACAGGACTAGTCCTCGATACGCAGTATTTT
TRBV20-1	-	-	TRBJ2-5	CSAKEETQYF	TGCAGTGCTAAGGAGGAGACCCAGTACTTC
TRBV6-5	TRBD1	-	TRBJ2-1	CASSSISGGIHNEQFF	TGTGCCAGCAGTTCGATCTCAGGGGGCATCCACAATGAGCAGTTCTTC
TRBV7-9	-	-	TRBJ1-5	CASSSFNQPQHF	TGTGCCAGCAGCTCGTTCAATCAGCCCCAGCATTTT
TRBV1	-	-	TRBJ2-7	CTSSQPPHVHRGAGEQYF	TGCACCAGCAGCCAACCCCCTCACGTCCATCGGGGAGCGGGGGAGCAGTACTTC
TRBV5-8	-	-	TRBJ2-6	CASSLDTSITGANVLTF	TGTGCCAGCAGCCTCGACACGAGTATTACTGGGGCCAACGTCCTGACTTTC
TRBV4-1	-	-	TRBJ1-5	CASSQTGIDQPQHF	TGCGCCAGCAGCCAAACAGGGATCGACCAGCCCCAGCATTTT
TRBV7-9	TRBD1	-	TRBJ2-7	CASSSSRDRGQYEQYF	TGTGCCAGCAGCTCGAGCCGGGACAGGGGGCAGTACGAGCAGTACTTC
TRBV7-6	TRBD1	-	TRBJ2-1	CASSPETGGSNEQFF	TGTGCCAGCAGCCCGGAGACAGGGGGCTCGAATGAGCAGTTCTTC
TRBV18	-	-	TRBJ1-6	CASSPGQNNSPLHF	TGTGCCAGCTCACCGGGACAAAATAATTCACCCCTCCACTTT
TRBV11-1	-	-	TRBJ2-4	CASSVTTGKNIQYF	TGTGCCAGCAGCGTAACAACAGGGAAAAACATTCAGTACTTC
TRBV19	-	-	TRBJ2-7	CASSPGQSIYEQYF	TGTGCCAGTAGTCCCGGACAGAGTATATACGAGCAGTACTTC
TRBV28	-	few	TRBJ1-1	CASSLVPGQFAEAFF	TGTGCCAGCAGTTTAGTCCCAGGGCAGTTCGCTGAAGCTTTCTTT
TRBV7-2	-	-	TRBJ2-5	CASSLADTRQYF	TGTGCCAGCAGCTTAGCGGACACCCGGCAGTACTTC
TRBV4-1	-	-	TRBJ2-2	CASSHGGPLTGELFF	TGCGCCAGCAGCCACGGCGGGCCCCTCACCGGGGAGCTGTTTTTT
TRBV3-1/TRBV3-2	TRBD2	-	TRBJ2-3	CASSHRLAGGQQDTQYF	TGTGCCAGCAGCCATCGCCTAGCGGGGGGCCAACAGGATACGCAGTATTTT
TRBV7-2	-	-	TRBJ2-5	CASSSGGVETQYF	TGTGCCAGCAGCTCTGGAGGGGTCGAGACCCAGTACTTC
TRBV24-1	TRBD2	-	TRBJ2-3	CATSDPTSGGPDTQYF	TGTGCCACCAGTGATCCCACTAGCGGGGGTCCAGATACGCAGTATTTT
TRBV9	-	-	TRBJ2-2	CASSVGSGRVPNTGELFF	TGTGCCAGCAGCGTAGGTTCCGGCAGGGTTCCGAACACCGGGGAGCTGTTTTTT
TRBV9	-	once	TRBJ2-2	CASSVDPGTPTGELFF	TGTGCCAGCAGCGTAGACCCCGGGACTCCCACCGGGGAGCTGTTTTTT
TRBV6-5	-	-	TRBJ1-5	CASSRVGNQPQHF	TGTGCCAGCAGTCGGGTCGGCAATCAGCCCCAGCATTTT
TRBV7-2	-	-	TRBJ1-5	CASGGSGNQPQHF	TGTGCCAGCGGGGGGTCTGGCAATCAGCCCCAGCATTTT
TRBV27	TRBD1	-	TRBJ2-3	CASGTGIDTQYF	TGTGCCAGCGGGACAGGAATAGATACGCAGTATTTT